The 13 T cell receptor beta chains reported below all come from one sample, sequenced in a study of CD8 T cells in ankylosing spondylitis. One entry per CDR3 protein results from TCRdb running MiXCR on the 5' RACE reads. The data contain about 24,000 distinct CDR3 sequences, roughly a sixth of them singletons. The sequencing input was blood. The receptors were sampled from a male donor with ankylosing spondylitis or in good health (not recorded which).

V usage is TRBV4-3 and J usage is TRBJ2-3; possible D gene TRBD1, 5 bases. V lost 0 bases and J lost 11, with 21 bases in between. CDR3 length: 16 residues. Germline values: CDR1 LGHNA, CDR2 YSLEER. The CDR3 spells CASSQDRRGTVLRQYF. DNA for the CDR3: TGCGCCAGCAGCCAAGATCGTAGGGGTACCGTACTAAGGCAGTATTTT.

This chain connects TRBV20-1 to TRBJ2-5, with unresolved D. The CDR3 has 12 residues. V was shortened by 3 bases and J by 5 bases, with 10 bases between the two germline ends. Germline-derived CDR1 and CDR2 are DFQATT and SNEGSKA (reference sequence). DNA of the CDR3: TGCAGTGCTAGGGGCCCTGGGGAGACCCAGTACTTC. It encodes CSARGPGETQYF.

CDR3 bases: TGTGCCAGCAGCCAGGGACAGGGGGACACAGATACGCAGTATTTT. Translating gives CASSQGQGDTDTQYF. This chain uses TRBV3-1 with TRBJ2-3; 11 nucleotides line up with TRBD1. Trimming cost V 3 bases and J 2 bases; bases outside gene matches: 1. In germline, CDR1 is LGHDT, CDR2 YNNKEL (reference sequence). This CDR3 has 15 amino acids.

The J gene is TRBJ2-1, the V gene TRBV7-2; D gene uncertain. V dropped 4 bases and J dropped 3 bases, with 7 bases sitting between them. Germline-derived CDR1 and CDR2 are SGHTA and FQGNSA. The CDR3 is made up of 13 amino acids. CDR3 DNA sequence: TGTGCCAGCAGCTCCTCCAACTACAATGAGCAGTTCTTC. It yields the protein CASSSSNYNEQFF. The full variable domain, its missing parts supplied by reference TRBV7-2 and TRBJ2-1, is GAGVSQSPSNKVTEKGKDVELRCDPISGHTALYWYRQSLGQGLEFLIYFQGNSAPDKSGLPSDRFSAERTGGSVSTLTIQRTQQEDSAVYLCASSSSNYNEQFFGPGTRLTVL.

This sequence joins TRBV6-2 or TRBV6-3 and TRBJ2-7; 9 bases are a match to TRBD2. J lost 6 bases, V lost 5 bases, and 8 bases had no gene match. From germline, CDR1 is MNHEY and CDR2 SVGEGT. The CDR3 runs to 14 residues. CDR3 DNA sequence: TGTGCCAGCAGTCTTAGCGGGAGTCTTGGCGAGCAGTACTTC. Residues: CASSLSGSLGEQYF.

This clonotype was seen repeatedly, ten times or more. The V call is TRBV12-3 or TRBV12-4, the J call TRBJ1-4; D is perhaps TRBD1 (5 bases). The CDR3 runs to 15 residues. V was pared by 6 bases and J by 5 bases, with 16 bases between. The CDR3 DNA follows: TGTGCCAGCAGCCCAGGGCGGGGCAGAAATGAAAAACTGTTTTTT. It yields the protein CASSPGRGRNEKLFF.

The sample holds many counts of this clonotype. The chain uses TRBV4-2 and TRBJ2-5; 7 positions agree with TRBD1. V was clipped by 0 bases and J by 5 bases; unmatched bases: 3. The CDR3 extends over 14 amino acids. Germline assignment: CDR1 LGHNA and CDR2 YNFKEQ. This CDR3 reads CASSQDHRGETQYF. The CDR3 coding sequence is TGTGCCAGCAGCCAAGATCACAGGGGCGAGACCCAGTACTTC.

V and J are TRBV29-1 and TRBJ1-5, with D perhaps TRBD1 (5 bases). The CDR3 contains 12 residues. V was cut by 5 bases and J by 5 bases, with 10 bases left in between. Looked up from germline, CDR1 is SQVTM and CDR2 is ANQGSEA. The CDR3 sequence is CSVSEGHQPQHF. In nucleotides, the CDR3 is TGCAGCGTTTCAGAGGGGCATCAGCCCCAGCATTTT.

This clonotype has ten or more counts. V and J are TRBV20-1 and TRBJ2-1, with a possible D match to TRBD2 (7 bases). Germline V gene sequence: CDR1 DFQATT, CDR2 SNEGSKA (reference sequence). With 5 bases removed from V and 13 bases from J, the gap between germline ends came to 12 bases. The CDR3 has 10 residues. The CDR3 spells CSAGGAQQFF. As DNA, the CDR3 is TGCAGTGCTGGGGGGGCACAACAGTTCTTC.

V is TRBV7-9 and J is TRBJ2-7; no clear D. V lost 2 bases and J lost 2, with 4 bases in between. The CDR3 consists of 12 residues. Per the germline V gene, CDR1 is SEHNR and CDR2 is FQNEAQ (reference sequence). CDR3 sequence: CASSLSAYEQYF. The CDR3 region has the DNA TGTGCCAGCAGCTTATCAGCCTACGAGCAGTACTTC.

The chain is built from TRBV7-3 and TRBJ2-3, with D uncertain. The V gene's germline CDR1 is SGHTA and CDR2 FQGTGA. The CDR3 is 13 amino acids. The ends were cut back, 5 bases at V and 5 bases at J, with 11 bases in the middle. CDR3 in DNA: TGTGCCAGCAGCCCAGGCTGGGGAGATACGCAGTATTTT. As protein: CASSPGWGDTQYF.

Only one count was recorded for this clonotype. CDR3 bases: TGTGCCAGCAGCTTTACTAGCGGAGTTCCCTGGAATGAGCAGTTCTTC. Its protein product is CASSFTSGVPWNEQFF. The chain recombines TRBV7-9 with TRBJ2-1; TRBD2 aligns across 8 bases. The CDR3 is 16 amino acids. V was clipped by 3 bases and J by 7 bases; unmatched bases: 11. Per the germline V gene, CDR1 is SEHNR and CDR2 is FQNEAQ (reference sequence). Supplemented by reference TRBV7-9 and TRBJ2-1, the full variable domain reads DTGVSQNPRHKITKRGQNVTFRCDPISEHNRLYWYRQTLGQGPEFLTYFQNEAQLEKSRLLSDRFSAERPKGSFSTLEIQRTEQGDSAMYLCASSFTSGVPWNEQFFGPGTRLTVL.

This clonotype was detected many times. The J gene is TRBJ2-5, the V gene TRBV7-2; no clear D. From germline, CDR1 is SGHTA and CDR2 FQGNSA. The CDR3 contains 13 residues. V lost 3 bases to trimming and J lost 4 bases, with 9 bases between them. CDR3 nucleotide sequence: TGTGCCAGCAGCTTCGTACAAGGAGAGACCCAGTACTTC. It encodes CASSFVQGETQYF.